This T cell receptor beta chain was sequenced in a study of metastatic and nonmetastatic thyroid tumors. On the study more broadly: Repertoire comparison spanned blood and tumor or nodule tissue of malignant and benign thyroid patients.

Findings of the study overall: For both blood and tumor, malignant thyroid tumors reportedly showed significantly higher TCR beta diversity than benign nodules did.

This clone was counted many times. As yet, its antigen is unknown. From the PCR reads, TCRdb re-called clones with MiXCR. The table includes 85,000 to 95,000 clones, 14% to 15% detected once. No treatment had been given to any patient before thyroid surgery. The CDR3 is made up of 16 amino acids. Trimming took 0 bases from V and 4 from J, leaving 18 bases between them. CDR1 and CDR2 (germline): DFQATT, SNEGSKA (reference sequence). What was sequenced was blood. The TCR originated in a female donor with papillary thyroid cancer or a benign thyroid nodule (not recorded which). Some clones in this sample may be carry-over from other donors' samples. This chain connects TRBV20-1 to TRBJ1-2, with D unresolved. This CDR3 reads CSARDLRTSPGYGYTF. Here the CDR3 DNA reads TGCAGTGCTAGAGATCTGAGGACTTCCCCAGGCTATGGCTACACCTTC.